Following are 7 T cell receptor beta chains from one sample sequenced in a study of shared clonotypes between healthy human individuals. Data came from immunoSEQ multiplex PCR; TCRdb stores just in-frame clones and leaves some out. The sample lists about 560,000 clones; around three quarters were seen once. The specimen sequenced was PBMCs. All receptors derive from a woman in her forties in good health. Some clones in this sample may be carry-over from other donors' samples.

CDR3 sequence reads: CASSLEGGTVAGEQYF. The CDR3 nucleotides are TGTGCCAGCAGCTTGGAAGGGGGGACAGTGGCCGGCGAGCAGTACTTC. The J gene is TRBJ2-7, the V gene TRBV5-4; D is possibly TRBD1 (7 bases). V lost 0 bases and J 6 bases, leaving 19 bases between the germline ends. This CDR3 spans 16 amino acids. Germline lookup yields CDR1 SGHNT and CDR2 YYREEE (reference sequence).

With regard to this clone: This CDR3 is also generated by other DNA sequences in the sample. The V gene is TRBV9, the J gene TRBJ2-5; 7 bases are a match to TRBD2. The CDR3 is 16 amino acids. With V trimmed by 0 bases and J by 2 bases, 7 bases remained unmatched. Germline lookup yields CDR1 SGDLS and CDR2 YYNGEE. CDR3 coding DNA: TGTGCCAGCAGCGTAGCCGCTAGCGGATCTCAAGAGACCCAGTACTTC. Its translation is CASSVAASGSQETQYF.

This clone was found once. J is TRBJ2-1 and V is TRBV5-1; D perhaps matches TRBD2 (6 bases). Trimming took off 3 bases at V and 4 bases at J, with 14 bases between the two ends. Germline assignment: CDR1 SGHRS and CDR2 YFSETQ. CDR3 length: 15 residues. For the CDR3, the DNA is TGCGCCAGCAGCTCACAACCCAGCGGGTACAATGAGCAGTTCTTC. Its translation is CASSSQPSGYNEQFF.

The chain combines TRBV5-1 with TRBJ2-2, with TRBD2 identical over 8 bases. Losses at the gene ends were 4 bases for V and 1 base for J; bases not matched to a gene: 9. Germline V gene data show CDR1 as SGHRS and CDR2 as YFSETQ. This CDR3 contains 17 residues. CDR3: CASSRSLAEWNTGELFF. The CDR3 DNA follows: TGCGCCAGCAGCCGTTCACTAGCGGAGTGGAACACCGGGGAGCTGTTTTTT. Filled out from reference TRBV5-1 and TRBJ2-2, the complete variable domain reads KAGVTQTPRYLIKTRGQQVTLSCSPISGHRSVSWYQQTPGQGLQFLFEYFSETQRNKGNFPGRFSGRQFSNSRSEMNVSTLELGDSALYLCASSRSLAEWNTGELFFGEGSRLTVL.

This chain connects TRBV28 to TRBJ2-5; D is possibly TRBD1 (6 bases). This CDR3 is 13 amino acids long. V lost 8 bases and J 2 bases, leaving 12 bases between the germline ends. CDR1 is MDHEN and CDR2 is SYDVKM in the germline V gene. CDR3 nucleotides: TGTGCCAGCGATAACGGACAGCAAGAGACCCAGTACTTC. Its protein product is CASDNGQQETQYF.

This clone occurred a few times. The chain is built from TRBV5-1 and TRBJ1-2; D remains ambiguous. The CDR3 covers 14 residues. V dropped 4 bases and J dropped 3 bases, with 13 bases sitting between them. The V gene's germline CDR1 is SGHRS and CDR2 YFSETQ. CDR3 in amino acids: CASSPEGMDYGYTF. Written as DNA, the CDR3 is TGCGCCAGCAGCCCGGAGGGCATGGACTATGGCTACACCTTC.

The gene calls are TRBV19 and TRBJ1-3; no definite D call. The germline gives CDR1 LNHDA, CDR2 SQIVND (reference sequence). Trimming pared 5 bases from V and 0 bases from J, leaving 11 bases between. The CDR3 is made up of 15 amino acids. The chain's CDR3 is CASSPGPDSGNTIYF. CDR3 coding DNA: TGTGCCAGTAGTCCAGGCCCCGACTCTGGAAACACCATATATTTT. Using reference TRBV19 and TRBJ1-3 for the parts outside the CDR3, the full variable domain is DGGITQSPKYLFRKEGQNVTLSCEQNLNHDAMYWYRQDPGQGLRLIYYSQIVNDFQKGDIAEGYSVSREKKESFPLTVTSAQKNPTAFYLCASSPGPDSGNTIYFGEGSWLTVV.